This T cell receptor (beta chain) originates from a study of radiation and T cells in renal cell carcinoma. As to time point: blood 4 weeks post-SBRT, at nephrectomy. Indicated treatment: 15 Gy SBRT to primary tumor, nephrectomy 4 weeks later. The patient's renal cell carcinoma had clear cell pathology. This CDR3 is 15 amino acids long. Germline-derived CDR1 and CDR2 are MNHNS and SASEGT. Trimming removed 1 base from V and 0 bases from J, with 10 bases in between. Only in-frame clones appear in the TCRdb table, and some are missing; sequencing was by immunoSEQ multiplex PCR. The sample carries 150,000 to 200,000 clones, about 85% recorded once.

The sequence was obtained from a woman in her forties or fifties with renal cell carcinoma. The sequenced sample was blood, obtained from a patient whose treatment included radiotherapy and nephrectomy. The chain joins TRBV6-1 to TRBJ2-7; no clear D gene. The CDR3 bases are TGTGCCAGCAGTGAAGGTAACAGCTACTCCTACGAGCAGTACTTC. Translated, it gives CASSEGNSYSYEQYF.